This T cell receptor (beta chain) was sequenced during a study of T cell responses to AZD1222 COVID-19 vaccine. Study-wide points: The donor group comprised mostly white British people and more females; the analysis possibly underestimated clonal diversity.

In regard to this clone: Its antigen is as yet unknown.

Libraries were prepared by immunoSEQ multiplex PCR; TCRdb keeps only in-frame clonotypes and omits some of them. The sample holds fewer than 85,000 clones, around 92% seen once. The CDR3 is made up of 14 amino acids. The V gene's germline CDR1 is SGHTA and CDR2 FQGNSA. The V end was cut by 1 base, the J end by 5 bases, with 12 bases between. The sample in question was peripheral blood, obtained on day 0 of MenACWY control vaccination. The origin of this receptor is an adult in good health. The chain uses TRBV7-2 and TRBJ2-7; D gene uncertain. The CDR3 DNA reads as TGTGCCAGCAGCTTAGATGTTTGGTCGAACGAGCAGTACTTC. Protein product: CASSLDVWSNEQYF.